The clone carrying this TCR beta chain has a handful of counts. Its target is unknown. The data originate from a study of response to subunit inactivated influenza vaccine. Overall study findings and caveats: Few additional T cells are recruited per seasonal influenza vaccination, authors suggested.

V shed 5 bases and J 3 bases; nucleotides not matched to a gene: 3. CDR1 and CDR2 (germline): MGHRA, YSYEKL. The CDR3 totals 14 residues. Each CDR3 protein is one row after TCRdb ran MiXCR on the RT-PCR reads. This table has some 640,000 distinct CDR3 sequences, about 15% appearing once. The TCR originated in a man aged 50-59 years who received an inactivated influenza vaccine. Sequences were derived from PBMCs from blood, sampled 14 days before vaccination. The chain uses TRBV4-1 and TRBJ1-2; 10 nucleotides align to TRBD1. The CDR3 is CASSKTGGDYGYTF. CDR3 in DNA: TGCGCCAGCAGCAAGACAGGGGGCGACTATGGCTACACCTTC.